Listed below are T cell receptor beta chains from one sample, sequenced in a study of OX40 agonist ivuxolimab in advanced cancers. TCRdb keeps only in-frame clones here, not all; method: immunoSEQ multiplex PCR. Among tens of thousands of clones listed, 84% were seen once. The sequenced sample was CD4+ or CD8+ T cells sorted from blood, obtained in a trial of the OX40 agonist ivuxolimab. These receptors were obtained from an adult with an advanced solid tumor such as melanoma, head and neck, liver or kidney cancer. Both conserved end residues are part of each CDR3. The order of the fields is D gene, V gene, clone size, J gene, CDR3 DNA, CDR3 protein. The D gene is left open where the match is weak. Clone size is given for some rows only: seen once, a few or many times, or a class if the clone is expanded.

TRBD1	TRBV29-1	-	TRBJ1-4	TGCAGCGCCTCAGGGGGAGAGGATGAAAAACTGTTTTTT	CSASGGEDEKLFF
-	TRBV30	-	TRBJ1-2	TGTGCCTGGAGTGTACGCCTGTCCTTCTTGGGCGATGGCTACACCTTC	CAWSVRLSFLGDGYTF
-	TRBV2	few	TRBJ1-5	TGTGCCAGCAGGGGGGGGATAAACGGCAATCAGCCCCAGCATTTT	CASRGGINGNQPQHF
-	TRBV9	-	TRBJ2-3	TGTGCCAGCAGCGTAGGCCAGGGGGGAGGTGATACGCAGTATTTT	CASSVGQGGGDTQYF
TRBD1	TRBV6-4	-	TRBJ2-2	TGTGCCAGCAGACAGGGGGAGGCCGGGGAGCTGTTTTTT	CASRQGEAGELFF
-	TRBV5-1	-	TRBJ2-6	TGCGCCAGCAGCCCCCGCTCTGGGGCCAACGTCCTGACTTTC	CASSPRSGANVLTF
-	TRBV6-1	few	TRBJ1-1	TGTGCCAGCAGTGAAGCCTTGGGGGCTTTCTTT	CASSEALGAFF
TRBD1	TRBV7-2	few	TRBJ1-1	TGTGCCAGCAGCTCGACAGGGCGTGAAGCTTTCTTT	CASSSTGREAFF
TRBD2	TRBV7-6	-	TRBJ2-2	TGTGCCAGCAGCCCCCGGGGGGGTTCGGGCACCGGGGAGCTGTTTTTT	CASSPRGGSGTGELFF
-	TRBV28	-	TRBJ1-2	TGTGCCAGCCTACGAGTATTGGGGGCGATTCAGGGTACGAAGGGTTATGGCTACACCTTC	CASLRVLGAIQGTKGYGYTF
TRBD2	TRBV9	-	TRBJ2-3	TGTGCCAGCAGCGTTGGGAGGGAGCGGAGCCTTGTAAATACGCAGTATTTT	CASSVGRERSLVNTQYF
-	TRBV4-3	few	TRBJ2-6	TGCGCCAGCAGCCCAGGAGGGACAAACGGGGCCAACGTCCTGACTTTC	CASSPGGTNGANVLTF
-	TRBV18	-	TRBJ2-5	TGTGCCAGCTCACCTCCAGCACAGGGTGGAGAGACCCAGTACTTC	CASSPPAQGGETQYF
-	TRBV18	-	TRBJ1-1	TGTGCCAGCTCCGCAGGGGTGAACACTGAAGCTTTCTTT	CASSAGVNTEAFF
TRBD2	TRBV7-2	-	TRBJ2-1	TGTGCCAGCAGCTTTGGGGAGGGCCGCTCCTACAATGAGCAGTTCTTC	CASSFGEGRSYNEQFF
TRBD1	TRBV9	once	TRBJ1-3	TGTGCCAGCAGCGCTGTGGGACAGGGAGACACCATATATTTT	CASSAVGQGDTIYF
-	TRBV6-5	-	TRBJ2-3	TGTGCCAGCAGTTACGACACCTTTAGAGATACGCAGTATTTT	CASSYDTFRDTQYF
-	TRBV5-1	-	TRBJ1-6	TGCGCCAGCAGCCGACAGGACGGTAATTCACCCCTCCACTTT	CASSRQDGNSPLHF
-	TRBV7-6	-	TRBJ2-7	TGTGCCAGCAGGGCCTCTAGTAGCGGCTACGAGCAGTACTTC	CASRASSSGYEQYF
TRBD1	TRBV19	few	TRBJ1-5	TGTGCCAGTAGGATACAGGGGCAAGACGGTCAGCCCCAGCATTTT	CASRIQGQDGQPQHF
TRBD2	TRBV7-9	-	TRBJ2-5	TGTGCCAGCAGCTTAGGGGCGCGGGGGACGCAAGAGACCCAGTACTTC	CASSLGARGTQETQYF
-	TRBV7-2	-	TRBJ1-2	TGTGCCAGCAGCCCAACTTTGGGCTATGGCTACACCTTC	CASSPTLGYGYTF